This T cell receptor (beta chain) was identified during a study of identical twins. TCRdb fed the 5' RACE reads into MiXCR, producing one record per CDR3 protein. Among over 550,000 distinct CDR3 sequences, about 7% were seen once, and the ten largest hold roughly 1.6%. Whole-study findings and limits: Modelling approaches yielded underestimates of out-of-frame TCR alpha sharing between monozygotic twins. For cord blood, abundant beta clonotypes had fewer insertions, unlike memory repertoires, which showed none. Out-of-frame alpha sequences that twins shared showed excess low generation probability.

This clonotype appeared a few times. Its cognate antigen is unknown. The CDR3 extends over 15 amino acids. After removal of 5 bases from V and 3 bases from J, the junction contained 8 bases not matched to a gene. Germline V gene data show CDR1 as MDHEN and CDR2 as SYDVKM. This sample was shared with a second study, whose subject was yellow fever vaccine responses in identical twins.

The chain carries TRBV28 and TRBJ2-3; 7 bases line up with TRBD2. The receptor was derived from a young woman in good health. Sequencing used PBMCs. The CDR3 sequence is CASSQAGVFTDTQYF. In DNA, the CDR3 is TGTGCCAGCAGTCAGGCGGGAGTTTTTACAGATACGCAGTATTTT. The entire variable domain, with the rest obtained from reference TRBV28 and TRBJ2-3, is as follows: DVKVTQSSRYLVKRTGEKVFLECVQDMDHENMFWYRQDPGLGLRLIYFSYDVKMKEKGDIPEGYSVSREKKERFSLILESASTNQTSMYLCASSQAGVFTDTQYFGPGTRLTVL.